Sequencing of this T cell receptor (beta chain) was carried out in a study of blood T cell repertoires in COVID-19. Study summary: Researchers got acute and convalescent COVID-19 samples from the United States, Italy and Spain. The analysed material was cDNA or gDNA that came from T cells, B-cell-depleted T cells, or PBMCs.

Trimming removed 7 bases at V and 1 base at J, with 10 bases between. CDR3 length: 13 residues. The germline V gene has CDR1 LNHDA and CDR2 SQIVND (reference sequence). Authors' methods: The assay estimated nucleated cells by amplifying reference gene primers. Method: immunoSEQ multiplex PCR; TCRdb's copy keeps in-frame clones and lacks some. V and J calls plus clone size are reproduced from that table; the DNA served to infer D and trimming. This sample has around 230,000 clones, with approximately 88% found just once. This TCR came from a man in his forties with acute or convalescent COVID-19. What was sequenced was peripheral blood. The rearrangement uses TRBV19 and TRBJ1-1; D possibly corresponds to TRBD1 (5 bases). This CDR3 reads CASISDKNTEAFF. The CDR3 DNA follows: TGTGCCAGTATCTCGGACAAGAACACTGAAGCTTTCTTT.